The 30 T cell receptor beta chains given below trace back to one sample, sequenced in a study of regulatory T cells in long-lasting Graves disease. This sample's time point: newly diagnosed GD, antithyroid drugs for less than 3 months. PBMC RNA was the source of the TCR library. Arm-PCR of CDR3 regions with iRepertoire HTBI primers generated TCR beta libraries. TCRdb ran MiXCR on the multiplex PCR reads and lists one entry per CDR3 protein. The sample comprises about 350,000 distinct CDR3 sequences, approximately 15% of which are singletons, and less than 35% rests with the top ten. This same sample was also taken into another study, of T cells in Graves' hyperthyroidism and ophthalmopathy.

The source material was peripheral blood mononuclear cells (PBMCs), sampled at new diagnosis, from a patient treated with antithyroid drugs. The receptors were gathered from a man aged 35-49 years with Graves disease.

The chain is built from TRBV5-1 and TRBJ2-7; possibly TRBD2 for D (5 bases). Trimming removed 2 bases at V and 2 bases at J, with 14 bases between. Germline CDR1 reads SGHRS; CDR2 reads YFSETQ. This CDR3 has 15 residues. The CDR3 bases are TGCGCCAGCAGCTTTTTAGGGCGGGCGGCCTACGAGCAGTACTTC. It yields the protein CASSFLGRAAYEQYF.

This clonotype has more than one count but fewer than ten. The rearrangement joins TRBV3-1 to TRBJ1-1, with unresolved D. This CDR3 has 12 amino acids. Per the germline V gene, CDR1 is LGHDT and CDR2 is YNNKEL (reference sequence). Trimming removed 8 bases from V and 11 bases from J, with 18 bases in between. CDR3 in amino acids: CASPLVIDGAFF. The CDR3, as DNA: TGTGCCAGCCCCCTTGTTATTGATGGGGCTTTCTTT. Looking up the rest from reference TRBV3-1 and TRBJ1-1 gives the full variable domain: DTAVSQTPKYLVTQMGNDKSIKCEQNLGHDTMYWYKQDSKKFLKIMFSYNNKELIINETVPNRFSPKSPDKAHLNLHINSLELGDSAVYFCASPLVIDGAFFGQGTRLTVV.

The sample holds many counts of this clonotype. J is TRBJ1-4 and V is TRBV18; D gene unclear. CDR3 size: 13 residues. CDR1 KGHSH and CDR2 LQKENI come from the germline V gene. Between the trimmed V and J ends, which lost 3 bases and 6 bases, there was a span of 8 bases. The CDR3 DNA reads as TGTGCCAGCTCACCGACGGTCGATGAAAAACTGTTTTTT. Translated: CASSPTVDEKLFF.

This clonotype was observed a handful of times. The chain combines TRBV12-3 or TRBV12-4 with TRBJ1-4, with D unresolved. Trimming left V 1 base short and J 8 bases short, with 11 bases between. The CDR3 runs to 14 residues. CDR3 sequence (DNA): TGTGCCAGCAGTTTAGGGATCCTCTCCGAAAAACTGTTTTTT. It translates to CASSLGILSEKLFF.

The chain combines TRBV12-3 or TRBV12-4 with TRBJ2-1; 9 nucleotides match TRBD2. This CDR3 comprises 18 residues. Losses at the gene ends were 2 bases for V and 0 bases for J; bases not matched to a gene: 8. DNA for the CDR3: TGTGCCAGCAGTTTAAACGTGGGCGGGGGGGGCTCCTACAATGAGCAGTTCTTC. Encoded protein: CASSLNVGGGGSYNEQFF.

This clonotype has at least ten counts. The rearrangement links TRBV11-2 to TRBJ2-3; tentatively, D is TRBD1 (6 bases). V was cut by 5 bases and J by 0 bases, with 12 bases left in between. Per germline, CDR1 SGHAT and CDR2 FQNNGV. This CDR3 is built from 15 residues. CDR3 loop: CASSTGTQSTDTQYF. The CDR3 region has the DNA TGTGCCAGCAGCACCGGGACACAGAGCACAGATACGCAGTATTTT.

The sample holds many counts of this clonotype. This chain connects TRBV12-3 or TRBV12-4 to TRBJ2-3; 11 nucleotides match TRBD2. The CDR3 spans 16 residues. Losses at the gene ends were 5 bases for V and 7 bases for J; bases not matched to a gene: 11. The CDR3 is CASSTSTSGGDYTQYF. The CDR3 nucleotides read TGTGCCAGCAGTACCTCCACTAGCGGGGGAGACTATACGCAGTATTTT.

This clonotype came up a few times. The genes are TRBV7-9 and TRBJ2-5; D is possibly TRBD2 (5 bases). The CDR3 loop spans 13 amino acids. V was shortened by 3 bases and J by 4 bases, with 9 bases between the two germline ends. Germline-derived CDR1 and CDR2 are SEHNR and FQNEAQ (reference sequence). The CDR3 nucleotides are TGTGCCAGCAGCTTCGGGGTTGGAGAGACCCAGTACTTC. This gives the protein CASSFGVGETQYF.

This clonotype was seen at least ten times. The genes are TRBV28 and TRBJ2-2, with TRBD1 as a possible D gene (6 bases). Germline-derived CDR1 and CDR2 are MDHEN and SYDVKM. The CDR3 has 18 residues. Trimming stripped 2 bases from V and 2 bases from J, with 18 bases between. DNA of the CDR3: TGTGCCAGCAGTTTACAGACTTTGACAGGACGTAACACCGGGGAGCTGTTTTTT. It specifies CASSLQTLTGRNTGELFF.

This clonotype was recorded many times. The CDR3 region has the DNA TGCAGTGCTAGTGTTCAGGGTTACACTGAAGCTTTCTTT. Translating it yields CSASVQGYTEAFF. This chain joins TRBV20-1 and TRBJ1-1; D might be TRBD1 (5 bases). V was pared by 3 bases and J by 3 bases, with 11 bases between. The CDR3 runs 13 residues. Germline CDR1 and CDR2: DFQATT and SNEGSKA (reference sequence).

This clonotype has a count of ten or more. The chain recombines TRBV2 with TRBJ1-5; 9 nucleotides line up with TRBD1. Per the germline V gene, CDR1 is SNHLY and CDR2 is FYNNEI. This CDR3 is 15 amino acids long. V shed 4 bases, J shed 1 base, and the junction held 2 bases outside the gene matches. CDR3 residues: CASSVDRGSNQPQHF. The CDR3 bases are TGTGCCAGCAGTGTGGACAGGGGCAGCAATCAGCCCCAGCATTTT.

The chain joins TRBV20-1 to TRBJ2-7; D gene ambiguous. Per the germline V gene, CDR1 is DFQATT and CDR2 is SNEGSKA (reference sequence). The V and J ends lost 7 bases and 2 bases respectively, with 12 bases between them. The CDR3 covers 12 residues. CDR3 amino acids: CSVRARAYEQYF. The CDR3 coding sequence is TGCAGTGTAAGGGCACGGGCCTACGAGCAGTACTTC.

The chain combines TRBV5-1 with TRBJ2-2; 8 bases agree with TRBD2. J was trimmed by 3 bases and V by 5 bases; bases with no gene match: 12. From germline, CDR1 is SGHRS and CDR2 YFSETQ. This CDR3 has 17 amino acids. Here the CDR3 reads CASSPTRRGADTGELFF. Written as DNA, the CDR3 is TGCGCCAGCAGTCCAACGCGGCGGGGGGCGGACACCGGGGAGCTGTTTTTT.

About this clonotype: This could be a read error, since a much larger clone is one nucleotide away. The chain links TRBV6-2 or TRBV6-3 to TRBJ2-1; D is perhaps TRBD2 (5 bases). Between the trimmed V and J ends, which lost 4 bases and 10 bases, there was a span of 8 bases. The CDR3 consists of 11 residues. Germline-derived CDR1 and CDR2 are MNHEY and SVGEGT. The CDR3 nucleotides read TGTGCCAGCAGTTCCCCGGGGGAGCAGTTCTTC. Translated: CASSSPGEQFF.

The rearrangement uses TRBV29-1 and TRBJ1-2, with unresolved D. Trimming stripped 2 bases from V and 6 bases from J, with 13 bases between. The CDR3 is made up of 13 amino acids. Germline V gene sequence: CDR1 SQVTM, CDR2 ANQGSEA. The CDR3 sequence is CSVEPGRMDGYTF. CDR3 in DNA: TGCAGCGTTGAACCAGGAAGGATGGATGGCTACACCTTC.

This clonotype was observed many times. The rearrangement joins TRBV11-1 to TRBJ2-3; 9 bases align to TRBD2. After removal of 5 bases from V and 1 base from J, the junction contained 4 bases not matched to a gene. The CDR3 is made up of 15 amino acids. Per germline, CDR1 SGHAT and CDR2 FQDESV (reference sequence). As DNA, the CDR3 is TGTGCCAGCAGCGCGGGACTAGCTGGCACAGATACGCAGTATTTT. Its protein product is CASSAGLAGTDTQYF.

This clonotype was picked up a small number of times. The rearrangement uses TRBV7-7 and TRBJ2-5, with 8 positions matching TRBD2. The V segment lost 2 bases and the J segment 1 base; nucleotides outside the gene matches: 3. There are 15 residues in the CDR3. Germline CDR1 and CDR2: SSHAT and FNYEAQ (reference sequence). The CDR3 protein is CASSLRGGTQETQYF. Written as DNA, the CDR3 is TGTGCCAGCAGCTTACGCGGGGGGACCCAAGAGACCCAGTACTTC.

This clonotype has ten or more counts. Germline is not matched at one junction end, which may reflect a read error. The chain employs TRBV5-1 and TRBJ2-5; TRBD2 is a possible D gene (6 bases). The length of the CDR3 is 11 residues. CDR1 SGHRS and CDR2 YFSETQ come from the germline V gene. The CDR3 spells CASSLANSGHF. The DNA for the CDR3 is TGCGCCAGCAGCTTGGCCAACAGCGGGCACTTC.

The chain carries TRBV6-2 or TRBV6-3 and TRBJ2-7, with D possibly TRBD1 on 5 matching bases. The CDR3 is 13 amino acids. Germline CDR1 is MNHEY and CDR2 is SVGEGT. Trimming shortened V by 5 bases and J by 7 bases, and 15 bases separated the two germline ends. The CDR3 loop is CASSTDRNNEQYF. CDR3 in DNA: TGTGCCAGCAGTACTGACAGAAACAATGAGCAGTACTTC.

This clonotype was seen at least ten times. The rearrangement joins TRBV5-6 to TRBJ1-5, with 8 bases identical to TRBD1. V lost 3 bases and J lost 6; bases outside the gene matches: 5. The V gene's germline CDR1 is SGHDT and CDR2 YYEEEE. This CDR3 has 14 amino acids. The CDR3 DNA sequence: TGTGCCAGCAGCTCTACAGGGGGGGGTCAGCCCCAGCATTTT. Amino acids: CASSSTGGGQPQHF.

The chain links TRBV11-2 to TRBJ1-2; 8 positions agree with TRBD1. V lost 1 base to trimming and J lost 6 bases; unmatched junction nucleotides: 7. Germline loops: CDR1 SGHAT, CDR2 FQNNGV. The CDR3 spans 15 residues. The CDR3 region is CASSLGRGRMDGYTF. The CDR3 bases are TGTGCCAGCAGCTTAGGCAGGGGGCGAATGGATGGCTACACCTTC.

This clonotype has more than one count but fewer than ten. One junction end does not reproduce the germline sequence, and a read error may be involved. V gene TRBV15 combines with J gene TRBJ1-4, with 12 bases lining up with TRBD1. CDR1 is LNHNV and CDR2 is YYDKDF in the germline V gene (reference sequence). This CDR3 spans 18 amino acids. The CDR3 nucleotides read TGTACCACCAGCAGAGATTCAGGGACAGGGGGCAGAAATGAAAAACTGTTTTTT. Encoded protein: CTTSRDSGTGGRNEKLFF. The entire variable domain, with the rest obtained from reference TRBV15 and TRBJ1-4, is as follows: DAMVIQNPRYQVTQFGKPVTLSCSQTLNHNVMYWYQQKSSQAPKLLFHYYDKDFNNEADTPDNFQSRRPNTSFCFLDIRSPGLGDTAMYLCTTSRDSGTGGRNEKLFFGSGTQLSVL.

In this sample, this clonotype turned up a few times. The chain employs TRBV7-9 and TRBJ2-1, with D unresolved. Trimming shortened V by 5 bases and J by 1 base, and 9 bases separated the two germline ends. CDR3 length equals 14 residues. Per the germline V gene, CDR1 is SEHNR and CDR2 is FQNEAQ (reference sequence). The CDR3 DNA reads TGTGCCAGCAGCCGGACGGATTCCTACAATGAGCAGTTCTTC. This gives the protein CASSRTDSYNEQFF. Drawing the rest from reference TRBV7-9 and TRBJ2-1, the complete variable domain is DTGVSQNPRHKITKRGQNVTFRCDPISEHNRLYWYRQTLGQGPEFLTYFQNEAQLEKSRLLSDRFSAERPKGSFSTLEIQRTEQGDSAMYLCASSRTDSYNEQFFGPGTRLTVL.

This clonotype has ten or more counts. This rearrangement joins TRBV5-1 to TRBJ2-5, with a weak D call TRBD2 (6 bases). V dropped 5 bases and J dropped 1 base, with 15 bases sitting between them. This CDR3 comprises 15 residues. Germline CDR1 is SGHRS and CDR2 is YFSETQ. CDR3 sequence (DNA): TGCGCCAGCAGGTCCCTGGTGGGGGGCCAAGAGACCCAGTACTTC. Its translation: CASRSLVGGQETQYF.

The V call is TRBV28, the J call TRBJ1-2, with 8 bases lining up with TRBD1. CDR1 is MDHEN and CDR2 is SYDVKM in the germline V gene. This CDR3 spans 13 amino acids. V was clipped by 6 bases and J by 6 bases; unmatched bases: 6. In nucleotides, the CDR3 is TGTGCCAGCAGCCCCGGGACAGGCAATGGCTACACCTTC. It translates to CASSPGTGNGYTF.

This clonotype was seen at least ten times. The chain combines TRBV28 with TRBJ2-3; TRBD2 matches 9 bases. V dropped 1 base and J dropped 3; count of bases not matched to a gene: 5. The CDR3 is 16 amino acids. Germline CDR1 is MDHEN and CDR2 is SYDVKM. The CDR3 region has the DNA TGTGCCAGCAGTTTATATACGGCGGGGGGGACAGATACGCAGTATTTT. Its translation: CASSLYTAGGTDTQYF.

Notes on this clonotype: A read error may account for a junction end that differs from germline. V and J are TRBV28 and TRBJ2-1; tentatively, D is TRBD1 or TRBD2 (6 bases each). This CDR3 comprises 15 residues. CDR1 is MDHEN and CDR2 is SYDVKM in the germline V gene. CDR3 sequence (DNA): TGTGCCAGCAGTTTAGGGGGGCGCTCCTACAATGAGCCGTTCTTC. It codes for CASSLGGRSYNEPFF.

This clonotype was seen more than once but under ten times. The CDR3 protein is CATSGGRVDGYTF. The CDR3 DNA follows: TGTGCCACCAGTGGTGGCAGGGTTGATGGCTACACCTTC. This chain uses TRBV24-1 with TRBJ1-2; D is possibly TRBD1 (5 bases). Per germline, CDR1 KGHDR and CDR2 SFDVKD. The germline V and J ends were trimmed by 5 bases and 6 bases, with 12 bases remaining between them. CDR3 length equals 13 residues.

This clonotype was recorded at least ten times. This rearrangement joins TRBV9 to TRBJ2-1; TRBD1 matches at 7 bases. Per the germline V gene, CDR1 is SGDLS and CDR2 is YYNGEE. Germline trimming cut 0 bases from V and 4 bases from J; bases unmatched to any gene: 4. CDR3 length: 15 amino acids. The chain's CDR3 is CASSVDRGFYNEQFF. The DNA of the CDR3 is TGTGCCAGCAGCGTAGACAGGGGCTTTTACAATGAGCAGTTCTTC.

This clonotype occurred many times. The chain carries TRBV10-3 and TRBJ2-2; D gene uncertain. The CDR3 is 11 residues long. Trimming stripped 8 bases from V and 5 bases from J, with 6 bases between. Germline lookup yields CDR1 ENHRY and CDR2 SYGVKD. The CDR3 nucleotides read TGTGCCATCGGGCGAACCGGGGAGCTGTTTTTT. This codes for CAIGRTGELFF.